One and the same sample provided the 24 T cell receptor beta chains below, sequenced in a study of T cells in Graves' hyperthyroidism and ophthalmopathy (dated by TCRdb to between 2017 and 2020). Library construction relied on multiplex PCR. These reads were obtained on an Illumina HiSeq 2000. Amplification of TCR beta CDR3 regions was carried out from RNA transcripts. The first round of RT-PCR for the TCR CDR3 was performed with the HTBI primer set and the Qiagen OneStep RT-PCR kit. The public reads were run again by TCRdb, first through fastp at Q25 and then through MiXCR, and only productive beta chains were kept. Identical CDR3 protein sequences are pooled into one entry, listed with their most common genes and DNA. This sample lists about 200,000 distinct CDR3 sequences; around 16% were detected once. The ten top clones hold around 47% of the sample. The sample comprised blood. The receptors derive from a man aged 35-49 years with Graves' hyperthyroidism.

The V gene is TRBV6-2 or TRBV6-3, the J gene TRBJ1-6; 7 positions agree with TRBD1. Germline V gene data show CDR1 as MNHEY and CDR2 as SVGEGT. This CDR3 comprises 14 residues. The V and J ends lost 6 bases and 9 bases, in that order; junction bases with no gene match: 8. The CDR3 protein is CASRWGTELSPLHF. The CDR3 DNA reads as TGTGCCAGCAGATGGGGGACAGAACTTTCACCCCTCCACTTT.

This clonotype was counted many times. This chain links TRBV11-3 with TRBJ2-1, with 13 nucleotides matching TRBD2. The CDR3 spans 16 residues. Germline CDR1 reads SGHNT; CDR2 reads YENEEA. Trimming cost V 5 bases and J 7 bases; bases outside gene matches: 8. The CDR3 DNA reads as TGTGCCAGCAGCATCGGACTAGCGGGGGTGATGAATGAGCAGTTCTTC. This codes for CASSIGLAGVMNEQFF.

Many counts were recorded for this clonotype. The rearrangement joins TRBV20-1 to TRBJ1-5, with D possibly being TRBD1 (5 bases). The germline gives CDR1 DFQATT, CDR2 SNEGSKA (reference sequence). Trimming took off 3 bases at V and 1 base at J, with 10 bases between the two ends. The CDR3 sequence is 14 residues long. The CDR3: CSARGGWSNQPQHF. CDR3 sequence (DNA): TGCAGTGCTAGGGGGGGTTGGAGCAATCAGCCCCAGCATTTT.

Ten or more counts support this clonotype. The rearrangement joins TRBV30 to TRBJ1-4; D is unclear. V shed 1 base and J shed 5 bases, with 11 bases lying between them. The germline CDR1 and CDR2 sequences are GTSNPN and SVGIG (reference sequence). The CDR3 has 14 residues. The CDR3 DNA follows: TGTGCCTGGAGTGAAGGAGGGATAAATGAAAAACTGTTTTTT. This translates into CAWSEGGINEKLFF.

This clonotype occurred a few times. J is TRBJ1-1 and V is TRBV3-2; the table's D call, TRBD1, has no DNA check behind it. TRBV3-2 is marked as a pseudogene. The CDR3 runs 14 residues. CDR3 region: CASSRQGSLSEAFF. The CDR3, as DNA: TGTGCCAGCAGCCGACAGGGCTCTTTATCTGAAGCTTTCTTT.

The chain is built from TRBV5-1 and TRBJ2-7, with 8 bases matching TRBD1. Germline V CDR1 and CDR2: SGHRS, YFSETQ. CDR3 length: 16 residues. V lost 4 bases and J lost 7; bases outside the gene matches: 16. The CDR3 spells CASSRNAGTGDMEQYF. The CDR3 bases are TGCGCCAGCAGCCGAAATGCCGGGACAGGTGATATGGAGCAGTACTTC.

This clonotype was counted many times. The chain carries TRBV28 and TRBJ1-5, with a possible D match to TRBD1 (6 bases). Germline CDR1 is MDHEN and CDR2 is SYDVKM. V was clipped by 5 bases and J by 4 bases, with 15 bases between them. CDR3 size: 15 residues. Written as DNA, the CDR3 is TGTGCCAGCAGTCCGAGGGACAAGCCTAATCAGCCCCAGCATTTT. It encodes CASSPRDKPNQPQHF.

The genes are TRBV7-8 and TRBJ2-7, with a possible D match to TRBD2 (6 bases). This CDR3 spans 12 amino acids. The germline gives CDR1 SGHVS, CDR2 FQNEAQ. V was shortened by 3 bases and J by 4 bases, with 7 bases between the two germline ends. The CDR3 loop reads CASSFRGYEQYF. As DNA, the CDR3 is TGTGCCAGCAGCTTCCGGGGGTACGAGCAGTACTTC.

This clonotype was detected many times. DNA of the CDR3: TGCGCCAGCAGCCAGGAGGGGCCCCATAGCAATCAGCCCCAGCATTTT. Amino acids: CASSQEGPHSNQPQHF. This chain links TRBV5-1 with TRBJ1-5; D might be TRBD1 (5 bases). V lost 4 bases to trimming and J lost 0 bases, with 14 bases between them. CDR3 length: 16 amino acids. Germline values: CDR1 SGHRS, CDR2 YFSETQ.

This clonotype was found many times. This chain's CDR3 is CASSRGAGTQYF. The CDR3 DNA reads as TGTGCCAGCAGTCGCGGGGCAGGGACCCAGTACTTC. This chain links TRBV27 with TRBJ2-5, with TRBD2 as a possible D gene (6 bases). Trimming left V 5 bases short and J 7 bases short, with 11 bases between. This CDR3 has 12 residues. CDR1 is MNHEY and CDR2 is SMNVEV in the germline V gene (reference sequence).

Many counts were recorded for this clonotype. The gene calls are TRBV6-2 or TRBV6-3 and TRBJ2-7; 7 bases fit TRBD1. With V trimmed by 0 bases and J by 3 bases, 5 bases remained unmatched. Germline assignment: CDR1 MNHEY and CDR2 SVGEGT. The CDR3 is 15 residues long. The chain's CDR3 is CASSYSTRQGYEQYF. For the CDR3, the DNA is TGTGCCAGCAGTTACTCGACTCGACAGGGCTACGAGCAGTACTTC.

As for this clonotype: One end of the junction is discordant with germline, which a read error may explain. This sequence joins TRBV18 and TRBJ1-1, with D possibly being TRBD1 (5 bases). The CDR3 sequence is 17 residues long. In germline, CDR1 is KGHSH, CDR2 LQKENI. CDR3 region: CASSPYSAAGMNTGAFF. CDR3 DNA sequence: TGTGCCAGCTCACCATATTCGGCAGCAGGGATGAACACTGGAGCTTTCTTT. Full variable domain (rest looked up from reference TRBV18 and TRBJ1-1): NAGVMQNPRHLVRRRGQEARLRCSPMKGHSHVYWYRQLPEEGLKFMVYLQKENIIDESGMPKERFSAEFPKEGPSILRIQQVVRGDSAAYFCASSPYSAAGMNTGAFFGQGTRLTVV.

The rearrangement joins TRBV6-1 to TRBJ2-7, with 7 nucleotides matching TRBD1. V lost 0 bases and J lost 5; bases outside the gene matches: 10. Germline V lookup: CDR1 MNHNS, CDR2 SASEGT. CDR3 length: 16 residues. CDR3 in amino acids: CASSEAGTVLLDEQYF. The CDR3 DNA follows: TGTGCCAGCAGTGAAGCCGGGACAGTTCTACTTGACGAGCAGTACTTC.

The rearrangement links TRBV7-2 to TRBJ1-2, with 7 nucleotides matching TRBD1. The germline V gene has CDR1 SGHTA and CDR2 FQGNSA. V trimming: 5 bases; J trimming: 8 bases; junction bases outside the gene matches: 11. CDR3 length: 14 amino acids. The CDR3 reads CASSPQTGVGGYTF. The DNA of the CDR3 is TGTGCCAGCAGCCCCCAAACAGGGGTCGGCGGCTACACCTTC.

This clonotype showed up just a few times. The rearrangement joins TRBV12-3 or TRBV12-4 to TRBJ2-6, with TRBD2 identical over 9 bases. The CDR3 has 17 residues. Trimming took 6 bases from V and 1 from J; bases not matched to a gene: 7. The CDR3 DNA reads as TGTGCCAGCAGAAACGGCGGGGGGGCATCTGGGGCCAACGTCCTGACTTTC. Translating it yields CASRNGGGASGANVLTF.

This clonotype was counted many times. The chain is built from TRBV28 and TRBJ2-7; D may be TRBD1 or TRBD2 (5 bases each). Per the germline V gene, CDR1 is MDHEN and CDR2 is SYDVKM. The CDR3 is 13 residues long. Trimming shortened V by 10 bases and J by 6 bases, and 19 bases separated the two germline ends. This chain's CDR3 is CATLAAPRGEQYF. For the CDR3, the DNA is TGTGCCACCCTAGCCGCGCCTAGGGGCGAGCAGTACTTC.

This clonotype was detected only a few times. The rearrangement joins TRBV24-1 to TRBJ1-2; D possibly corresponds to TRBD1 (5 bases). The CDR3 length is 16 residues. The ends were cut back, 3 bases at V and 0 bases at J, with 13 bases in the middle. Germline V lookup: CDR1 KGHDR, CDR2 SFDVKD. The CDR3 protein is CATSDGTDGTNYGYTF. CDR3 DNA sequence: TGTGCCACCAGTGATGGGACGGACGGAACTAACTATGGCTACACCTTC.

This clonotype was picked up many times. V and J are TRBV28 and TRBJ2-7, with D perhaps being TRBD1 or TRBD2 (5 bases each). The CDR3 consists of 12 residues. V gave up 6 bases and J gave up 4 bases, with 10 bases separating them. CDR1 and CDR2 (germline): MDHEN, SYDVKM. CDR3 sequence reads: CASSLGVYEQYF. Here the CDR3 DNA reads TGTGCCAGCAGCCTGGGGGTTTACGAGCAGTACTTC.

This clonotype was observed many times. The rearrangement joins TRBV6-1 to TRBJ1-4, with 9 nucleotides matching TRBD1. The CDR3 is 14 amino acids. V lost 7 bases to trimming and J lost 3 bases; unmatched junction nucleotides: 3. Germline loops: CDR1 MNHNS, CDR2 SASEGT. This CDR3 reads CASNRQGANEKLFF. For the CDR3, the DNA is TGTGCCAGCAATAGACAGGGGGCTAATGAAAAACTGTTTTTT.

This clonotype was detected many times. The V gene is TRBV20-1, the J gene TRBJ1-6, with a possible D match to TRBD1 (6 bases). Trimming pared 3 bases from V and 6 bases from J, leaving 9 bases between. CDR3 length: 13 residues. In germline, CDR1 is DFQATT, CDR2 SNEGSKA (reference sequence). The CDR3 sequence: CSASGGANSPLHF. As DNA, the CDR3 is TGCAGTGCTAGCGGGGGGGCTAATTCACCCCTCCACTTT.

This clonotype was seen repeatedly, ten times or more. The V gene is TRBV20-1, the J gene TRBJ1-6, with D possibly matching TRBD1 (5 bases). Germline V CDR1 and CDR2: DFQATT, SNEGSKA (reference sequence). This CDR3 region has 12 residues. Trimming pared 6 bases from V and 5 bases from J, leaving 8 bases between. The CDR3 DNA follows: TGCAGTGCCCGACAGAATAATTCACCCCTCCACTTT. Translated, it gives CSARQNNSPLHF.

The CDR3 bases are TGCAGTGCTAGATATAGCGGGGGGGCTATGAATGAGCAGTTCTTC. It encodes CSARYSGGAMNEQFF. The chain couples TRBV20-1 to TRBJ2-1; TRBD2 matches at 11 bases. The ends lost 2 bases at V and 7 bases at J; junction bases unmatched: 7. CDR1 is DFQATT and CDR2 is SNEGSKA in the germline V gene (reference sequence). This CDR3 is built from 15 residues.

This clonotype was picked up many times. The J gene is TRBJ2-3, the V gene TRBV5-1, with 7 nucleotides matching TRBD1. The V segment lost 4 bases and the J segment 5 bases; nucleotides outside the gene matches: 4. Germline V lookup: CDR1 SGHRS, CDR2 YFSETQ. The CDR3 extends over 13 amino acids. This chain's CDR3 is CASSIGGKDTQYF. The CDR3 DNA reads TGCGCCAGCAGCATAGGGGGCAAAGATACGCAGTATTTT.

This clonotype was found many times. The gene calls are TRBV12-3 or TRBV12-4 and TRBJ2-7, with TRBD2 matching over 7 bases. The CDR3 is made up of 13 amino acids. The junction had 4 bases not matched to a gene; V was cut back by 3 bases and J by 5 bases. The CDR3 DNA follows: TGTGCCAGCAGTTTCGGGGGGTCCGACGAGCAGTACTTC. This codes for CASSFGGSDEQYF.